These 28 T cell receptor beta chains share one sample of origin, sequenced in a study of blood T cell repertoires in COVID-19. The table came from immunoSEQ multiplex PCR; TCRdb's copy has only in-frame clones and leaves some out. Seen here are 470,000 or so clones, 87% observed once, and the top ten hold over 1.5%. Source material: PBMCs or T cells enriched from blood (not recorded which). The receptors here all came from a woman younger than 30 with acute COVID-19.

The gene calls are TRBV6-5 and TRBJ2-1; 7 nucleotides line up with TRBD2. The CDR3 is 13 amino acids. Germline lookup yields CDR1 MNHEY and CDR2 SVGAGI. The ends lost 5 bases at V and 6 bases at J; junction bases unmatched: 4. The CDR3 reads CASSTGTINEQFF. DNA for the CDR3: TGTGCCAGCAGTACCGGGACTATCAATGAGCAGTTCTTC.

The genes are TRBV11-3 and TRBJ2-1, with a weak D call TRBD2 (6 bases). The V gene's germline CDR1 is SGHNT and CDR2 YENEEA. Trimming took 1 base from V and 7 from J, leaving 14 bases between them. This CDR3 is built from 15 residues. CDR3 residues: CASSLGSGAANEQFF. CDR3 DNA sequence: TGTGCCAGCAGCTTAGGTTCGGGAGCGGCTAATGAGCAGTTCTTC.

This chain connects TRBV4-1 to TRBJ1-4; D gene ambiguous. Germline CDR1 and CDR2: MGHRA and YSYEKL. The CDR3 spans 12 residues. V was cut by 3 bases and J by 8 bases, with 7 bases left in between. In DNA, the CDR3 is TGCGCCAGCAGCCAGGTACAGGAAAAACTGTTTTTT. It yields the protein CASSQVQEKLFF.

This rearrangement joins TRBV10-3 to TRBJ2-7; 7 bases fit TRBD1. CDR1 is ENHRY, CDR2 SYGVKD, per germline. This CDR3 region has 14 residues. V lost 4 bases, J lost 2 bases, and 5 bases stayed unmatched. The CDR3 protein is CAISGTGEPYEQYF. The CDR3 DNA reads as TGTGCCATCAGTGGTACAGGGGAACCCTACGAGCAGTACTTC.

The V and J genes are TRBV7-9 and TRBJ2-7, with D tentatively TRBD2 (6 bases). The CDR3 spans 13 residues. V shed 1 base and J shed 4 bases, with 8 bases lying between them. Germline V gene lookup returns CDR1 SEHNR and CDR2 FQNEAQ (reference sequence). CDR3 amino acids: CASSLDGGYEQYF. CDR3 sequence (DNA): TGTGCCAGCAGCTTAGACGGGGGTTACGAGCAGTACTTC.

The rearrangement uses TRBV3-1 (or the pseudogene TRBV3-2) and TRBJ2-7; the match to TRBD2 covers 7 bases. The V segment lost 4 bases and the J segment 3 bases; nucleotides outside the gene matches: 6. This CDR3 is 14 amino acids long. Germline V CDR1 and CDR2: LGHDT, YNNKEL (reference sequence). CDR3: CASSRVLAVYEQYF. Here the CDR3 DNA reads TGTGCCAGCAGCCGTGTTCTAGCGGTCTACGAGCAGTACTTC.

The V gene is TRBV9, the J gene TRBJ2-2; no clear D gene. V was trimmed by 4 bases and J by 7 bases, leaving 14 bases between them. The CDR3 contains 14 residues. Germline assignment: CDR1 SGDLS and CDR2 YYNGEE. CDR3: CASSRAGQLGELFF. The CDR3 DNA reads as TGTGCCAGCAGCCGAGCTGGGCAACTCGGGGAGCTGTTTTTT.

V is TRBV5-1 and J is TRBJ2-1, with TRBD2 matching 7 bases. Trimming cost V 0 bases and J 4 bases; bases outside gene matches: 7. The germline gives CDR1 SGHRS, CDR2 YFSETQ. The CDR3 has 16 amino acids. The CDR3 spells CASSLGSTGGYNEQFF. The CDR3 bases are TGCGCCAGCAGCTTGGGCAGTACGGGGGGTTACAATGAGCAGTTCTTC.

This clone was counted a few times. This chain links TRBV28 with TRBJ1-1, with a weak D call TRBD1 (6 bases). CDR1 is MDHEN, CDR2 SYDVKM, per germline. The CDR3 sequence is 14 residues long. V lost 7 bases and J 6 bases, leaving 18 bases between the germline ends. CDR3 sequence: CASTLTGSNAEAFF. The DNA of the CDR3 is TGTGCCAGCACCCTAACAGGGTCTAACGCTGAAGCTTTCTTT. Full variable domain (remainder filled in from reference TRBV28 and TRBJ1-1): DVKVTQSSRYLVKRTGEKVFLECVQDMDHENMFWYRQDPGLGLRLIYFSYDVKMKEKGDIPEGYSVSREKKERFSLILESASTNQTSMYLCASTLTGSNAEAFFGQGTRLTVV.

This clone was seen only a few times. V is TRBV29-1 and J is TRBJ2-1; 15 bases are shared with TRBD2. V was clipped by 3 bases and J by 7 bases; unmatched bases: 1. Germline CDR1 is SQVTM and CDR2 is ANQGSEA. The CDR3 loop spans 14 amino acids. The CDR3 region is CSVEGTSGGNEQFF. The CDR3, as DNA: TGCAGCGTTGAGGGGACTAGCGGGGGGAATGAGCAGTTCTTC.

The rearrangement links TRBV5-8 to TRBJ2-5; the D gene is possibly TRBD1 (6 bases). Germline V lookup: CDR1 SGHTS, CDR2 YDEGEE. This CDR3 has 15 residues. V lost 1 base, J lost 4 bases, and 14 bases lay in between. The CDR3 nucleotides are TGTGCCAGCAGCTTGTATTCAGGACAGAGAGAGACCCAGTACTTC. Residues: CASSLYSGQRETQYF.

The J gene is TRBJ2-2, the V gene TRBV5-1; maybe TRBD1 (6 bases). Germline lookup yields CDR1 SGHRS and CDR2 YFSETQ. V lost 0 bases, J lost 2 bases, and 8 bases lay in between. This CDR3 is built from 15 residues. The DNA of the CDR3 is TGCGCCAGCAGCTTGGAGGGGGAAAACACCGGGGAGCTGTTTTTT. Translated: CASSLEGENTGELFF.

V and J are TRBV30 and TRBJ2-7; 10 bases agree with TRBD2. The CDR3 spans 13 residues. Germline loops: CDR1 GTSNPN, CDR2 SVGIG (reference sequence). V lost 4 bases, J lost 5 bases, and 5 bases stayed unmatched. The CDR3 is CAWIGTSGNEQYF. The CDR3 coding sequence is TGTGCCTGGATCGGTACTAGCGGGAACGAGCAGTACTTC.

V and J are TRBV5-4 and TRBJ2-1; TRBD2 is a possible D gene (6 bases). The V and J ends lost 3 bases and 9 bases respectively, with 16 bases between them. The length of the CDR3 is 14 residues. The V gene's germline CDR1 is SGHNT and CDR2 YYREEE (reference sequence). CDR3 in DNA: TGTGCCAGCAGCTCGGGACTGACTTACTCTGAGCAGTTCTTC. It encodes CASSSGLTYSEQFF.

The chain recombines TRBV30 with TRBJ2-5, with D tentatively TRBD2 (6 bases). Germline-derived CDR1 and CDR2 are GTSNPN and SVGIG (reference sequence). This CDR3 has 13 residues. Deletions cut 8 bases from V and 7 bases from J, with 20 bases between. The CDR3 coding sequence is TGTGCCGCCAGCGCGGGACCCCAGGGGACCCAGTACTTC. Amino acids: CAASAGPQGTQYF.

This chain joins TRBV29-1 and TRBJ1-2; 10 bases are a match to TRBD1. V lost 6 bases and J lost 4; bases outside the gene matches: 8. The CDR3 extends over 14 amino acids. Looked up from germline, CDR1 is SQVTM and CDR2 is ANQGSEA. The CDR3 is CSVRTGGRSYGYTF. The CDR3 DNA reads TGCAGCGTGAGGACAGGGGGGCGTAGCTATGGCTACACCTTC. Variable domain in full (rest from reference TRBV29-1 and TRBJ1-2): SAVISQKPSRDICQRGTSLTIQCQVDSQVTMMFWYRQQPGQSLTLIATANQGSEATYESGFVIDKFPISRPNLTFSTLTVSNMSPEDSSIYLCSVRTGGRSYGYTFGSGTRLTVV.

This clone has a single count. The chain is built from TRBV4-1 and TRBJ2-1; 7 nucleotides align to TRBD2. V trimming: 3 bases; J trimming: 0 bases; junction bases outside the gene matches: 5. Germline V gene lookup returns CDR1 MGHRA and CDR2 YSYEKL. The CDR3 runs to 16 residues. The CDR3 region is CASSHRDYSSYNEQFF. Written as DNA, the CDR3 is TGCGCCAGCAGCCACCGGGACTATAGCTCCTACAATGAGCAGTTCTTC.

The gene calls are TRBV21-1 and TRBJ1-2. TRBV21-1 is a listed pseudogene. The CDR3 totals 15 residues. The CDR3 reads CASSKAREGDYGYTF. The CDR3 DNA reads TGTGCCAGCAGCAAAGCCAGGGAGGGAGACTATGGCTACACCTTC.

The rearrangement joins TRBV4-1 to TRBJ1-5; a possible D gene is TRBD1 (5 bases). This CDR3 comprises 15 residues. Germline V CDR1 and CDR2: MGHRA, YSYEKL. Trimming left V 4 bases short and J 4 bases short, with 14 bases between. Written as DNA, the CDR3 is TGCGCCAGCAGCCTAAGCGGGACCGGTAATCAGCCCCAGCATTTT. Translated: CASSLSGTGNQPQHF.

The V and J genes are TRBV5-1 and TRBJ1-1; TRBD1 matches at 8 bases. In germline, CDR1 is SGHRS, CDR2 YFSETQ. This CDR3 is built from 15 residues. Losses at the gene ends were 0 bases for V and 7 bases for J; bases not matched to a gene: 8. The CDR3: CASSLGTGGFGEAFF. DNA of the CDR3: TGCGCCAGCAGCTTGGGTACAGGGGGTTTCGGTGAAGCTTTCTTT.

The chain has TRBV5-4 and TRBJ1-2; D is unclear. V lost 2 bases, J lost 6 bases, and 14 bases lay in between. This CDR3 region has 14 residues. Germline CDR1 SGHNT, CDR2 YYREEE (reference sequence). CDR3 sequence: CASSFWAGPNGYTF. For the CDR3, the DNA is TGTGCCAGCAGCTTTTGGGCAGGTCCCAATGGCTACACCTTC. Full variable domain (remainder filled in from reference TRBV5-4 and TRBJ1-2): ETGVTQSPTHLIKTRGQQVTLRCSSQSGHNTVSWYQQALGQGPQFIFQYYREEENGRGNFPPRFSGLQFPNYSSELNVNALELDDSALYLCASSFWAGPNGYTFGSGTRLTVV.

This sequence joins TRBV2 and TRBJ1-5; TRBD1 aligns across 7 bases. This CDR3 contains 14 residues. Germline V gives CDR1 SNHLY, CDR2 FYNNEI. V trimming: 8 bases; J trimming: 4 bases; junction bases outside the gene matches: 8. The CDR3 region is CASSRDRSNQPQHF. CDR3 sequence (DNA): TGTGCCAGCTCTAGGGACAGATCTAATCAGCCCCAGCATTTT.

The chain recombines TRBV5-5 with TRBJ2-1; tentative D call: TRBD2 (5 bases). The length of the CDR3 is 15 residues. Germline V lookup: CDR1 SGHKS, CDR2 YYEKEE (reference sequence). The V gene lost 7 bases and the J gene lost 9 bases, with 23 bases spanning the gap. The CDR3 coding sequence is TGTGCCAGCGGAATCGTCATCTGGACTCCCACTGAGCAGTTCTTC. It is translated as CASGIVIWTPTEQFF. The variable domain in full, with the rest retrieved from reference TRBV5-5 and TRBJ2-1, is DAGVTQSPTHLIKTRGQQVTLRCSPISGHKSVSWYQQVLGQGPQFIFQYYEKEERGRGNFPDRFSARQFPNYSSELNVNALLLGDSALYLCASGIVIWTPTEQFFGPGTRLTVL.

The chain combines TRBV23-1 with TRBJ2-5, with D unclear. TRBV23-1 is labeled an ORF, and its function is uncertain. Deletions cut 7 bases from V and 7 bases from J, with 19 bases between. This CDR3 has 14 residues. The CDR3 DNA reads as TGCGCCAGCATTCTAGAGGAATTACTGGGGACCCAGTACTTC. Translated: CASILEELLGTQYF.

V is TRBV28 and J is TRBJ2-3, with 9 bases aligning to TRBD1. The CDR3 length is 15 residues. Germline assignment: CDR1 MDHEN and CDR2 SYDVKM. Losses at the gene ends were 5 bases for V and 4 bases for J; bases not matched to a gene: 7. DNA for the CDR3: TGTGCCAGCAGTACGCACAGGGGGCGCCCAGATACGCAGTATTTT. Its translation: CASSTHRGRPDTQYF.

This clone was observed a single time. The chain employs TRBV27 and TRBJ1-2; TRBD1 might be the D (6 bases). Germline V gene data show CDR1 as MNHEY and CDR2 as SMNVEV (reference sequence). Between the trimmed V and J ends, which lost 0 bases and 2 bases, there was a span of 19 bases. CDR3 length equals 18 residues. The CDR3 sequence is CASSLSRGAWGANYGYTF. CDR3 sequence (DNA): TGTGCCAGCAGTTTATCGCGGGGGGCATGGGGGGCAAACTATGGCTACACCTTC.

The J gene is TRBJ1-3, the V gene TRBV25-1; D gene ambiguous. With 7 bases removed from V and 2 bases from J, the gap between germline ends came to 12 bases. The germline V gene has CDR1 MGHDK and CDR2 SYGVNS. The CDR3 consists of 14 residues. CDR3 sequence reads: CASILQRAGNTIYF. The CDR3 DNA reads TGTGCCAGCATCCTGCAGAGGGCTGGAAACACCATATATTTT.

This chain joins TRBV5-1 and TRBJ1-2; possibly TRBD1 for D (5 bases). The V gene lost 3 bases and the J gene lost 6 bases, with 9 bases spanning the gap. Germline CDR1 reads SGHRS; CDR2 reads YFSETQ. The CDR3 is 12 residues long. CDR3 sequence reads: CASSSGTNGYTF. DNA for the CDR3: TGCGCCAGCAGCTCCGGGACTAATGGCTACACCTTC. The full variable domain, rest sourced from reference TRBV5-1 and TRBJ1-2, is KAGVTQTPRYLIKTRGQQVTLSCSPISGHRSVSWYQQTPGQGLQFLFEYFSETQRNKGNFPGRFSGRQFSNSRSEMNVSTLELGDSALYLCASSSGTNGYTFGSGTRLTVV.